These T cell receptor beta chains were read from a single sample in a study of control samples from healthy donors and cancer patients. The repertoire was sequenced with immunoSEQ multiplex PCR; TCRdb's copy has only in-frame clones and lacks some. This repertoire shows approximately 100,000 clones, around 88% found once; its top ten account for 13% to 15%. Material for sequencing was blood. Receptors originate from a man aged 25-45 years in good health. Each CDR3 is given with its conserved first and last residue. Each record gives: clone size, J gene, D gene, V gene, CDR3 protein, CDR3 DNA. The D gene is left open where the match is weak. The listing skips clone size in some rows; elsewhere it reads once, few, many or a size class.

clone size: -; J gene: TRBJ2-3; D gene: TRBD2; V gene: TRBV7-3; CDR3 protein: CASSSGGLTDTQYF; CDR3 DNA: TGTGCCAGCAGCTCGGGGGGGCTCACAGATACGCAGTATTTT
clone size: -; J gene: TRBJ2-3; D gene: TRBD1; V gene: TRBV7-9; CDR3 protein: CASSPRQGSDTQYF; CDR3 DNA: TGTGCCAGCAGCCCCCGACAGGGGTCAGATACGCAGTATTTT
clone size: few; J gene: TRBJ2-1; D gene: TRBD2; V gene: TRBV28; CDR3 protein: CASSSVASRSGREVYNEQFF; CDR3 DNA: TGTGCCAGCAGTTCGGTGGCCTCCAGGTCGGGGCGGGAGGTCTACAATGAGCAGTTCTTC
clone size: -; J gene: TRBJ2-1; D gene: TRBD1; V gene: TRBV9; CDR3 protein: CASSVGPTGLNEQFF; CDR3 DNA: TGTGCCAGCAGCGTAGGACCGACAGGGCTCAATGAGCAGTTCTTC
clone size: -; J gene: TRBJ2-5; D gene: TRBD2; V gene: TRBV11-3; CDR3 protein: CASSRTSGSRIVWTQYF; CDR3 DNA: TGTGCCAGCAGCCGGACTAGCGGGAGCAGGATAGTTTGGACCCAGTACTTC
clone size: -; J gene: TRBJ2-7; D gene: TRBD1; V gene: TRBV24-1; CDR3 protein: CATSDLKRTGREQYF; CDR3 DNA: TGTGCCACCAGTGACCTAAAACGGACAGGGCGTGAGCAGTACTTC
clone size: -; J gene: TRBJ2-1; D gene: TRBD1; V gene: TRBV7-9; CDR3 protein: CASSLGQATYNEQFF; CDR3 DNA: TGTGCCAGCAGCCTGGGACAGGCTACCTACAATGAGCAGTTCTTC
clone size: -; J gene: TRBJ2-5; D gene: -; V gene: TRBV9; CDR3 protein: CASSVGWRGETQYF; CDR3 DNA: TGTGCCAGCAGCGTAGGGTGGCGAGGAGAGACCCAGTACTTC
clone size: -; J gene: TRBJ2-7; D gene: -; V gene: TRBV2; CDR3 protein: CASRPDFRDEQYF; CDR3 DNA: TGTGCCAGCCGGCCCGATTTCAGGGACGAGCAGTACTTC
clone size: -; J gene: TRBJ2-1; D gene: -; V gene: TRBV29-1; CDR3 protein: CSVVGVRNEQFF; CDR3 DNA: TGCAGCGTTGTCGGGGTTCGGAATGAGCAGTTCTTC
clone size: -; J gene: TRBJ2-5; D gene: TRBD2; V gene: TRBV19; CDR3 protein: CASSQAGGRIGKETQYF; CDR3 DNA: TGTGCCAGTAGCCAGGCGGGAGGGCGGATTGGAAAAGAGACCCAGTACTTC
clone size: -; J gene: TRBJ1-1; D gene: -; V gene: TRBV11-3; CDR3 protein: CASSLLSTEAFF; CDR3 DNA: TGTGCCAGCAGCTTATTGTCCACTGAAGCTTTCTTT
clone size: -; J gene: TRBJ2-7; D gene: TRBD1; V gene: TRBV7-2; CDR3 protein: CASRAGGSGGGEQYF; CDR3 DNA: TGTGCCAGCAGGGCAGGGGGTTCAGGAGGAGGCGAGCAGTACTTC
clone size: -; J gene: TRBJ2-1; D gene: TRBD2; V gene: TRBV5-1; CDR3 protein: CASSGSGRVNNEQFF; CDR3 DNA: TGCGCCAGCAGTGGTAGCGGGAGGGTTAACAATGAGCAGTTCTTC
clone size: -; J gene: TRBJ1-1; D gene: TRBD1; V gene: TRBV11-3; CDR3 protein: CASTPSQGPEAFF; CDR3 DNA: TGTGCCAGCACCCCGTCACAGGGGCCTGAAGCTTTCTTT
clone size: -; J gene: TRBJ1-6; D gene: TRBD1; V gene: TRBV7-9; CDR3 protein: CASSIGTGGSPLHF; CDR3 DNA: TGTGCCAGCAGCATAGGGACAGGGGGTTCACCCCTCCACTTT
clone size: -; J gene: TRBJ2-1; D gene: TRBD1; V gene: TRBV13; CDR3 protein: CASSFDRDRDNEQFF; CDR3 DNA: TGTGCCAGCAGCTTCGACAGGGACAGAGACAATGAGCAGTTCTTC
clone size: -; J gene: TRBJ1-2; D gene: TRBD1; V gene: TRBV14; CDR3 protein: CASSQNRGSYGYTF; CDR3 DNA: TGTGCCAGCAGCCAGAACAGGGGAAGCTATGGCTACACCTTC
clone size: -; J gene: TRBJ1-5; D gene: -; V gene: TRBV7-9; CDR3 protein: CASSLGSVMSNQPQHF; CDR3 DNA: TGTGCCAGCAGCTTAGGTTCAGTGATGAGCAATCAGCCCCAGCATTTT
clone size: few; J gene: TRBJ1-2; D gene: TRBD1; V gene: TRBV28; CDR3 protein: CASRANDRGRGYTF; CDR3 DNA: TGTGCCAGCAGAGCGAACGACAGGGGACGGGGCTACACCTTC
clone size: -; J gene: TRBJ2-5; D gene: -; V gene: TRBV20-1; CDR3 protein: CSAPPLETQYF; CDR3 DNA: TGCAGTGCGCCCCCCCTGGAGACCCAGTACTTC
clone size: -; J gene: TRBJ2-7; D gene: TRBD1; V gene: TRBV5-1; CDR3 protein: CASSLALDRAGEQYF; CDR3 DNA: TGCGCCAGCAGCTTGGCCTTGGACAGGGCAGGCGAGCAGTACTTC
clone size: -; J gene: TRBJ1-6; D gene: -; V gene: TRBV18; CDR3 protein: CASSPFPGSSPLHF; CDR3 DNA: TGTGCCAGCTCACCTTTCCCTGGGAGTTCACCCCTCCACTTT
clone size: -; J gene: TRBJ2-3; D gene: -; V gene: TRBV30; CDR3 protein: CAWSGVWVGHGDTQYF; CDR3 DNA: TGTGCCTGGAGTGGGGTTTGGGTAGGGCACGGAGATACGCAGTATTTT
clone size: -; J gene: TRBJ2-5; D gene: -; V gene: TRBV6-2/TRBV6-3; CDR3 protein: CASSYSRVRETQYF; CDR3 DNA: TGTGCCAGCAGTTACTCGAGGGTAAGAGAGACCCAGTACTTC
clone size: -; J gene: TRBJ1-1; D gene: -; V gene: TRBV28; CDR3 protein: CASSGAGVMDTEAFF; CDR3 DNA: TGTGCCAGCAGTGGGGCGGGGGTAATGGACACTGAAGCTTTCTTT
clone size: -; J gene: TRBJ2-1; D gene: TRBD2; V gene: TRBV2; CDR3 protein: CASSEIGTGLAGNEQFF; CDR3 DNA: TGTGCCAGCAGTGAAATAGGAACGGGACTAGCGGGGAATGAGCAGTTCTTC
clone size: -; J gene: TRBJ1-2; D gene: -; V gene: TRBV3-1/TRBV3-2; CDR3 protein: CASSQDLRGSNYGYTF; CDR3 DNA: TGTGCCAGCAGCCAAGATCTGCGGGGCTCGAACTATGGCTACACCTTC
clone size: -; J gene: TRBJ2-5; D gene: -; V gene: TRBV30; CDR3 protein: CAWSVALDAQYF; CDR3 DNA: TGTGCCTGGAGTGTAGCCTTGGACGCCCAATACTTC
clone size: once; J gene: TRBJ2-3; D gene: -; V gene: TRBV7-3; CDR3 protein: CASSFRSSTDTQYF; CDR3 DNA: TGTGCCAGCAGCTTCCGGTCTAGCACAGATACGCAGTATTTT
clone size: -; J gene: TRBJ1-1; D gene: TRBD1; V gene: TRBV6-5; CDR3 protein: CASSFMTGGLNTEAFF; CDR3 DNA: TGTGCCAGCAGTTTCATGACAGGGGGCTTGAACACTGAAGCTTTCTTT
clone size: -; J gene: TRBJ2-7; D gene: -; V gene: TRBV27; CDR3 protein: CASSRRVASTYEQYF; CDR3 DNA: TGTGCCAGCAGTCGCCGGGTGGCTTCTACGTACGAGCAGTACTTC
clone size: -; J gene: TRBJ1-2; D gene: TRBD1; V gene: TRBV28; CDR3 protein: CASSRWTGGGDYGYTF; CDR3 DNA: TGTGCCAGCAGCCGTTGGACAGGGGGCGGTGACTATGGCTACACCTTC
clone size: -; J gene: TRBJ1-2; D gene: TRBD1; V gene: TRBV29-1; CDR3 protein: CSDGQANYGYTF; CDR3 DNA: TGCAGCGACGGACAGGCGAACTATGGCTACACCTTC
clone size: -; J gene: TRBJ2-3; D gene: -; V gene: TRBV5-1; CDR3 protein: CASSRQTSTDTQYF; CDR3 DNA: TGCGCCAGCAGCCGACAGACCAGCACAGATACGCAGTATTTT
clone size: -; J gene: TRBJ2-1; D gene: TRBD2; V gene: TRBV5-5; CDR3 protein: CASSPNSGRAYNEQFF; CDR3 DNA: TGTGCCAGCAGCCCCAATAGCGGGAGGGCCTACAATGAGCAGTTCTTC
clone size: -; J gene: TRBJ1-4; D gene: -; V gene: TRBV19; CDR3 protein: CASKRSLQENEKLFF; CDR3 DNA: TGTGCCAGTAAACGAAGTCTTCAGGAGAATGAAAAACTGTTTTTT
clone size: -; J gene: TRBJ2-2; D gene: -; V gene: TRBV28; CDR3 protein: CASVSSATGELFF; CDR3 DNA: TGTGCCAGCGTCTCTAGTGCTACCGGGGAGCTGTTTTTT
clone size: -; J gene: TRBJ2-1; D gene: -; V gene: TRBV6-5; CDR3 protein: CASSLTSLYNEQFF; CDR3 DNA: TGTGCCAGCAGTTTGACTAGTCTTTACAATGAGCAGTTCTTC
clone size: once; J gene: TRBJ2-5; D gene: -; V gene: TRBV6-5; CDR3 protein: CASLLGRWRQETQYF; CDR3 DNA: TGTGCCAGCTTGCTAGGCCGATGGAGGCAAGAGACCCAGTACTTC
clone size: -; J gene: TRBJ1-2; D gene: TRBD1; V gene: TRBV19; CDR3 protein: CASRMGQGGNYGYTF; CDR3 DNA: TGTGCCAGTAGGATGGGACAGGGGGGGAACTATGGCTACACCTTC
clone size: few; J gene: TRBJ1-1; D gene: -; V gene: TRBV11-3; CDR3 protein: CASSLEGNTEAFF; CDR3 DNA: TGTGCCAGCAGCTTAGAAGGGAACACTGAAGCTTTCTTT
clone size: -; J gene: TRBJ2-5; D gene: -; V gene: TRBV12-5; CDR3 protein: CASGPGTDYQETQYF; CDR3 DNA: TGTGCTAGTGGCCCCGGGACGGACTACCAAGAGACCCAGTACTTC
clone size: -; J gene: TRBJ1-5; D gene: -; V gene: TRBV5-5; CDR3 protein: CASSLAFGRRQDQPQHF; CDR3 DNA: TGTGCCAGCAGCTTGGCTTTTGGACGGAGGCAAGATCAGCCCCAGCATTTT
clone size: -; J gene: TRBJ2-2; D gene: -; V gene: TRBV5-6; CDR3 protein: CASSLVGPGELFF; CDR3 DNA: TGTGCCAGCAGCTTGGTAGGGCCCGGGGAGCTGTTTTTT